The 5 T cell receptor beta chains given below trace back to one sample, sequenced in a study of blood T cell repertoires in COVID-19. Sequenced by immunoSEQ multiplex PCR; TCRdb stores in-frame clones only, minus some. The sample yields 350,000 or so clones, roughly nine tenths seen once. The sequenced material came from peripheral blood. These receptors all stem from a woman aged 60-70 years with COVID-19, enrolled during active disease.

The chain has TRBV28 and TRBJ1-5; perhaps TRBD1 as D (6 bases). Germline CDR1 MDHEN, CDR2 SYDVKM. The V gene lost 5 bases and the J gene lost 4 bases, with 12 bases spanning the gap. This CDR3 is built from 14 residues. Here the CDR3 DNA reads TGTGCCAGCAGTGCCACAGGGATGAATCAGCCCCAGCATTTT. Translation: CASSATGMNQPQHF.

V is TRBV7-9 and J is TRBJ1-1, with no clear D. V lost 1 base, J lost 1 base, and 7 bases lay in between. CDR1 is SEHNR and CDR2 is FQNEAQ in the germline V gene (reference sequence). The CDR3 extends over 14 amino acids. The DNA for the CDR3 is TGTGCCAGCAGCTTAGGGTTGAGGAACACTGAAGCTTTCTTT. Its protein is CASSLGLRNTEAFF.

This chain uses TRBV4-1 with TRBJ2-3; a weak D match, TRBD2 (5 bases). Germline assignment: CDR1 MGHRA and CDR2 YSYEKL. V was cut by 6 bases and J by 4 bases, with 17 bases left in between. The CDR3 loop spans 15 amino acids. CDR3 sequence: CASSFRRGMPDTQYF. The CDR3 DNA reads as TGCGCCAGCAGTTTTCGTCGGGGTATGCCAGATACGCAGTATTTT.

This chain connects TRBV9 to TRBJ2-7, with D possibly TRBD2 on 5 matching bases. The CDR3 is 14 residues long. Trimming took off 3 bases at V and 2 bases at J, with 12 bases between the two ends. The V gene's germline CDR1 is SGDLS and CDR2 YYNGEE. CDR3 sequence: CASSAMDWTYEQYF. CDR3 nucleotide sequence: TGTGCCAGCAGCGCAATGGACTGGACCTACGAGCAGTACTTC.

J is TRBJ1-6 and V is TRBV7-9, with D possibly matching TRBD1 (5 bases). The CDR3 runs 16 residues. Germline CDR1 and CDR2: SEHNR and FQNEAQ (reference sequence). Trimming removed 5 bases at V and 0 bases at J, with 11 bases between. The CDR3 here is CASSGEGSSYNSPLHF. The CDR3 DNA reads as TGTGCCAGCAGCGGGGAGGGGAGCTCCTATAATTCACCCCTCCACTTT.